These T cell receptor beta chains were read from a single sample in a study of blood T cell repertoires in COVID-19. Method: immunoSEQ multiplex PCR; TCRdb's copy keeps in-frame clones and lacks some. The table records 190,000 or so clones, around 83% of them present only once. Source material: peripheral blood. These receptors came from a man aged 45-60 years with active or convalescent COVID-19. Each CDR3 is given with its conserved first and last residue. The order of the fields is CDR3 length, clone size, V gene, CDR3 protein. Clone size appears in some rows only: once, few, many, or a class for an expanded clone.

len: 13; abundance: .; v_gene: TRBV5-1; CDR3aa: CASSPDSFRGYTF
len: 13; abundance: .; v_gene: TRBV2; CDR3aa: CASTIGQGGEQYF
len: 13; abundance: .; v_gene: TRBV24-1; CDR3aa: CATSVDSGAEQFF
len: 16; abundance: few; v_gene: TRBV4-3; CDR3aa: CASSQVPGESTDEQFF
len: 15; abundance: .; v_gene: TRBV7-2; CDR3aa: CASSSDSYSNQPQHF
len: 15; abundance: .; v_gene: TRBV5-4; CDR3aa: CASSFRTGGGNEQFF
len: 16; abundance: .; v_gene: TRBV19; CDR3aa: CASGGQFGLMGTEAFF
len: 17; abundance: .; v_gene: TRBV7-2; CDR3aa: CASSLGASGSLPLGQFF
len: 12; abundance: .; v_gene: TRBV7-9; CDR3aa: CASSLLKYEQYF
len: 16; abundance: once; v_gene: TRBV10-3; CDR3aa: CAISESAGGLTYEQYF
len: 11; abundance: .; v_gene: TRBV20-1; CDR3aa: CSARGTGEQFF
len: 14; abundance: .; v_gene: TRBV5-4; CDR3aa: CASSLLDRDYGYTF
len: 14; abundance: .; v_gene: TRBV6-5; CDR3aa: CASSSGSSGNTIYF
len: 16; abundance: many; v_gene: TRBV30; CDR3aa: CAWSSLGQGYNSPLHF
len: 15; abundance: .; v_gene: TRBV7-2; CDR3aa: CASSLDISSGNTIYF
len: 15; abundance: .; v_gene: TRBV9; CDR3aa: CASSVAPGLNTEAFF
len: 14; abundance: .; v_gene: TRBV5-4; CDR3aa: CASSFPGSSYEQYF
len: 13; abundance: once; v_gene: TRBV30; CDR3aa: CAWRTGIWTEAFF
len: 15; abundance: .; v_gene: TRBV7-9; CDR3aa: CASSSYRGLTGELFF
len: 14; abundance: .; v_gene: TRBV2; CDR3aa: CASTPQASTDTQYF
len: 12; abundance: .; v_gene: TRBV13; CDR3aa: CASRNGATEQYF
len: 11; abundance: .; v_gene: TRBV20-1; CDR3aa: CSAQDRDEQYF
len: 16; abundance: few; v_gene: TRBV13; CDR3aa: CASSSLDKSSGNTIYF
len: 13; abundance: few; v_gene: TRBV7-3; CDR3aa: CASSEPSGRTQYF
len: 15; abundance: .; v_gene: TRBV5-1; CDR3aa: CASSPDGQGHYGYTF
len: 15; abundance: .; v_gene: TRBV5-8; CDR3aa: CASSLEQGIYYEQYF
len: 15; abundance: .; v_gene: TRBV19; CDR3aa: CASSTQGQENYGYTF
len: 16; abundance: .; v_gene: TRBV11-3; CDR3aa: CASSIGTSGSTGELFF
len: 19; abundance: .; v_gene: TRBV27; CDR3aa: CASSLDLQGAQGVNSPLHF
len: 15; abundance: .; v_gene: TRBV16; CDR3aa: CASSQLAGSGYGYTF
len: 15; abundance: .; v_gene: TRBV24-1; CDR3aa: CATSDLKPGRNTQYF
len: 15; abundance: .; v_gene: TRBV4-3; CDR3aa: CASSEHRGRNYGYTF
len: 15; abundance: .; v_gene: TRBV19; CDR3aa: CASTKGTGPIYEQYF
len: 15; abundance: .; v_gene: TRBV5-1; CDR3aa: CASSPRGTANTEAFF
len: 15; abundance: once; v_gene: TRBV6-6; CDR3aa: CASSDGQGVGNTIYF
len: 14; abundance: .; v_gene: TRBV2; CDR3aa: CASRPDRTDEKLFF
len: 12; abundance: .; v_gene: TRBV5-1; CDR3aa: CASSADNTEAFF
len: 13; abundance: once; v_gene: TRBV7-8; CDR3aa: CASSFAGSGELFF
len: 13; abundance: .; v_gene: TRBV2; CDR3aa: CASSQREGHEQYF
len: 19; abundance: few; v_gene: TRBV5-6; CDR3aa: CASSLLGARASGRDYEQYF
len: 12; abundance: .; v_gene: TRBV2; CDR3aa: CASSSSTDTQYF
len: 13; abundance: .; v_gene: TRBV12-3/TRBV12-4; CDR3aa: CASSLGTLYGYTF
len: 14; abundance: once; v_gene: TRBV28; CDR3aa: CASSSSGATDTQYF
len: 15; abundance: once; v_gene: TRBV28; CDR3aa: CASSPLRGRGTEAFF
len: 15; abundance: .; v_gene: TRBV18; CDR3aa: CASSPTAEAPYGYTF
len: 15; abundance: .; v_gene: TRBV7-8; CDR3aa: CASSFQDRPDIEAFF
len: 15; abundance: .; v_gene: TRBV9; CDR3aa: CASSASGTGVETQYF
len: 17; abundance: .; v_gene: TRBV11-2; CDR3aa: CASSLGKRGGSYNEQFF
len: 15; abundance: .; v_gene: TRBV6-5; CDR3aa: CASRLRGFGANVLTF
len: 19; abundance: .; v_gene: TRBV24-1; CDR3aa: CATSDSDRGRRSSGNTIYF
len: 12; abundance: .; v_gene: TRBV7-3; CDR3aa: CASSRQGSEAFF
len: 12; abundance: .; v_gene: TRBV27; CDR3aa: CASRQGDTEAFF
len: 16; abundance: .; v_gene: TRBV11-3; CDR3aa: CASSLEIKRGSYEQYF
len: 16; abundance: .; v_gene: TRBV4-1; CDR3aa: CASSQSIDRVQETQYF
len: 13; abundance: .; v_gene: TRBV12-3/TRBV12-4; CDR3aa: CASSFWSQETQYF